This entry features one T cell receptor (beta chain) sequence. Per the germline V gene, CDR1 is MNHNS and CDR2 is SASEGT. This CDR3 is built from 19 residues. J was trimmed by 2 bases and V by 4 bases; bases with no gene match: 19. All CD3G-deficient patients showed autoimmunity, more severe in two. The entry originates in a study of regulatory T cells. The PCR used 52 TRBV and 13 TRBJ primers. Method: immunoSEQ multiplex PCR; TCRdb's copy keeps in-frame clones and lacks some. The sample shows approximately 20,000 clones, over 85% of them seen only once. This chain uses TRBV6-1 with TRBJ2-7; 8 bases align to TRBD2. The sequence was obtained from a child aged 2 to 15 with CD3G deficiency. The sequenced material came from CD8+ T cells sorted from blood. CDR3 DNA: TGTGCCAGCAGTGTTCTAGCGGGCCGACAAAAATACCCTCCCTACGAGCAGTACTTC. This sequence encodes CASSVLAGRQKYPPYEQYF.